The entry below describes one T cell receptor beta chain. The sample belongs to a study of blood T cell repertoires in COVID-19. Study in general: Sample material is recorded as cDNA or gDNA derived from T cells, B-cell-depleted T cells, or PBMCs.

The CDR3 loop spans 16 amino acids. Germline CDR1 is SNHLY and CDR2 is FYNNEI. Trimming cost V 3 bases and J 4 bases, with 18 bases left between them. Original processing notes: For nucleated cells, counts were estimated from reference gene primer amplification. Repertoires were generated with immunoSEQ multiplex PCR, while TCRdb's copy carries only in-frame clones and drops some. V, J and clone size are taken as reported in that table, and D and trimming were inferred from the DNA itself. In the table there are 270,000 or so clones, approximately 89% of which are singletons. The clonotype comes from a woman aged 40 to 55 who had recovered from COVID-19. The sample consisted of peripheral blood. The chain joins TRBV2 to TRBJ1-2; possible D gene TRBD1, 5 bases. For the CDR3, the DNA is TGTGCCAGCAGTGAGCCCCGACGGGCGGGGGGCTATGGCTACACCTTC. This codes for CASSEPRRAGGYGYTF.